This is a list of T cell receptor beta chains from one sample in a study of T cell responses to AZD1222 COVID-19 vaccine. Libraries were prepared by immunoSEQ multiplex PCR; TCRdb keeps only in-frame clonotypes and omits some of them. The table includes roughly 100,000 clones, around 91% detected once. The source material was peripheral blood, sampled 28 days after the second AZD1222 dose. These receptors were taken from an adult who received the AZD1222 COVID-19 vaccine. Each CDR3 is given with its conserved first and last residue. Fields, in order: CDR3 protein, CDR3 DNA, clone size, J gene, CDR3 length, V gene, D gene. The D gene is left open where the match is weak. Not every row has a clone size; where given, it reads once, few, many or a size class.

CASSIRENNEKLFF,TGTGCCAGTAGTATTCGGGAGAATAATGAAAAACTGTTTTTT,NA,TRBJ1-4,14,TRBV19,NA
CASSQETASNGYTF,TGCGCCAGCAGCCAAGAGACGGCATCGAATGGCTACACCTTC,NA,TRBJ1-2,14,TRBV4-3,NA
CASSLEDRGGGYTF,TGTGCCAGCAGCTTGGAAGACAGGGGGGGTGGCTACACCTTC,NA,TRBJ1-2,14,TRBV5-8,TRBD1
CASSLAVGSNEQFF,TGCGCCAGCAGCTTGGCGGTAGGGAGCAATGAGCAGTTCTTC,NA,TRBJ2-1,14,TRBV5-1,NA
CASSQQEGLYEQYF,TGCGCCAGCAGCCAACAAGAGGGGCTCTACGAGCAGTACTTC,NA,TRBJ2-7,14,TRBV4-3,NA
CASSPGGSRTSPYNEQFF,TGCGCCAGCAGTCCCGGAGGTTCTAGAACCTCCCCCTACAATGAGCAGTTCTTC,once,TRBJ2-1,18,TRBV10-2,NA
CSAAESGNTIYF,TGCAGCGCGGCAGAATCTGGAAACACCATATATTTT,NA,TRBJ1-3,12,TRBV29-1,NA
CASSYSRACEQFF,TGTGCCAGCAGTTACTCGAGGGCGTGTGAGCAGTTCTTC,NA,TRBJ2-1,13,TRBV6-5,NA
CASSEAAGTNTEAFF,TGTGCCAGCAGTGAAGCCGCAGGGACGAACACTGAAGCTTTCTTT,NA,TRBJ1-1,15,TRBV6-1,NA
CASSVGAEDNSPLHF,TGTGCCAGCAGTGTAGGGGCAGAAGATAATTCACCCCTCCACTTT,NA,TRBJ1-6,15,TRBV27,NA
CASSLEGSNSPLHF,TGTGCCAGCAGCTTAGAAGGGAGTAATTCACCCCTCCACTTT,NA,TRBJ1-6,14,TRBV7-9,NA
CASSLGGQGAADTQYF,TGCGCCAGCAGCCTGGGGGGACAGGGGGCCGCAGATACGCAGTATTTT,NA,TRBJ2-3,16,TRBV4-3,TRBD1
CASSQRVMGRDEKLFF,TGTGCCAGCAGCCAAAGGGTGATGGGTCGTGATGAAAAACTGTTTTTT,NA,TRBJ1-4,16,TRBV14,NA
CASSLEQRNTGELFF,TGTGCCAGCAGTTTAGAACAGAGAAACACCGGGGAGCTGTTTTTT,NA,TRBJ2-2,15,TRBV28,NA
CASSRSDEQYF,TGTGCCAGCAGCCGCTCGGATGAGCAGTACTTC,NA,TRBJ2-7,11,TRBV6-1,NA
CASSSSATDQPQHF,TGTGCCAGCAGTTCCTCTGCGACCGATCAGCCCCAGCATTTT,NA,TRBJ1-5,14,TRBV6-2/TRBV6-3,NA
CASSRTGKAFF,TGTGCCAGCAGTAGGACGGGGAAAGCTTTCTTT,NA,TRBJ1-1,11,TRBV6-2/TRBV6-3,NA
CASSAARSRPLHF,TGTGCCAGCAGTGCCGCCCGGTCTCGGCCCCTCCACTTT,NA,TRBJ1-6,13,TRBV27,NA
CASTRSRRGLYSNQPQHF,TGTGCCAGCACCAGGTCGCGCAGGGGGCTGTATAGCAATCAGCCCCAGCATTTT,NA,TRBJ1-5,18,TRBV11-3,TRBD1
CASSSDGALGGTIYF,TGTGCCAGCAGCTCTGACGGGGCGTTGGGGGGCACCATATATTTT,NA,TRBJ1-3,15,TRBV7-2,NA
CASAGTASGTQYF,TGTGCCAGCGCTGGGACCGCTTCGGGTACGCAGTATTTT,once,TRBJ2-3,13,TRBV19,NA
CSVDVQDSTHYGYTF,TGCAGCGTGGATGTGCAGGACAGCACTCACTATGGCTACACCTTC,NA,TRBJ1-2,15,TRBV29-1,NA
CASSFSSGGHEQYF,TGTGCCAGCAGCTTCTCTAGCGGGGGCCACGAGCAGTACTTC,NA,TRBJ2-7,14,TRBV7-9,TRBD2
CASAYFGSYNSPLHF,TGTGCTAGTGCCTATTTCGGATCCTATAATTCACCCCTCCACTTT,NA,TRBJ1-6,15,TRBV12-5,NA
CASSVGRTVNHERGPTDTQYF,TGTGCCAGCAGCGTAGGTAGGACTGTTAACCATGAGCGGGGCCCCACAGATACGCAGTATTTT,NA,TRBJ2-3,21,TRBV9,TRBD2
CASSPLGASTEAFF,TGTGCCAGCAGCCCACTGGGGGCGTCCACTGAAGCTTTCTTT,NA,TRBJ1-1,14,TRBV11-1,NA
CASKGQGPYEQYF,TGTGCCAGCAAGGGACAGGGTCCCTACGAGCAGTACTTC,NA,TRBJ2-7,13,TRBV19,TRBD1
CASRGLMNQPQHF,TGTGCCAGCAGGGGGCTGATGAATCAGCCCCAGCATTTT,NA,TRBJ1-5,13,TRBV27,NA
CASSHPTRLSYEQYF,TGCGCCAGCAGCCACCCCACCCGACTAAGCTACGAGCAGTACTTC,NA,TRBJ2-7,15,TRBV4-1,NA
CASSSTTGGRLGYTF,TGTGCCAGCAGTTCAACGACAGGGGGCAGACTGGGCTACACCTTC,NA,TRBJ1-2,15,TRBV27,TRBD1
CASSLTDTQYF,TGTGCCAGCAGCCTCACAGATACGCAGTATTTT,NA,TRBJ2-3,11,TRBV3-1/TRBV3-2,NA
CASSHIDRYGYTF,TGCGCCAGCAGCCATATAGACCGCTATGGCTACACCTTC,NA,TRBJ1-2,13,TRBV4-3,NA
CASSLVGQTSTGELFF,TGCGCCAGCAGCTTGGTCGGACAGACCTCCACCGGGGAGCTGTTTTTT,NA,TRBJ2-2,16,TRBV5-1,NA
CAIEAGQGYEQYF,TGTGCCATTGAGGCGGGACAGGGGTACGAGCAGTACTTC,NA,TRBJ2-7,13,TRBV10-3,TRBD1
CASSPPGHKAGNTIYF,TGTGCCAGCAGCCCCCCGGGACATAAAGCTGGAAACACCATATATTTT,NA,TRBJ1-3,16,TRBV7-8,NA
CASSWGGGPNEQFF,TGTGCCAGCAGCTGGGGGGGCGGTCCCAATGAGCAGTTCTTC,NA,TRBJ2-1,14,TRBV7-9,NA
CATDEEINQPQHF,TGTGCCACGGACGAGGAGATCAATCAGCCCCAGCATTTT,NA,TRBJ1-5,13,TRBV10-3,NA
CASSSGLAYNEQFF,TGTGCCAGCAGCTCGGGACTAGCGTACAATGAGCAGTTCTTC,few,TRBJ2-1,14,TRBV11-3,TRBD2
CASSDPTTGTDTQYF,TGTGCCAGCAGTGACCCCACTACCGGCACAGATACGCAGTATTTT,NA,TRBJ2-3,15,TRBV6-4,NA
CASSLRTVNTEAFF,TGTGCCAGCAGCCTACGGACTGTGAACACTGAAGCTTTCTTT,NA,TRBJ1-1,14,TRBV13,NA
CASSQVYRDSYSYEQYF,TGCGCCAGCAGCCAAGTCTACCGGGACAGCTATTCCTACGAGCAGTACTTC,NA,TRBJ2-7,17,TRBV4-3,TRBD1
CATSRGPGQTDTQYF,TGTGCCACCAGCAGAGGCCCGGGGCAGACAGATACGCAGTATTTT,NA,TRBJ2-3,15,TRBV15,NA
CASSPGTSRYNEQFF,TGTGCCAGCAGCCCCGGGACTAGCCGCTACAATGAGCAGTTCTTC,few,TRBJ2-1,15,TRBV13,TRBD2
CASSLGVRGYTF,TGTGCCAGCAGTTTGGGTGTGCGAGGCTACACCTTC,NA,TRBJ1-2,12,TRBV28,NA
CASSGGSYSGNTIYF,TGCGCCAGCAGCGGCGGCAGCTACTCTGGAAACACCATATATTTT,NA,TRBJ1-3,15,TRBV5-1,NA
CASSHDGYEQYF,TGTGCCAGCAGCCACGATGGCTACGAGCAGTACTTC,once,TRBJ2-7,12,TRBV6-2/TRBV6-3,NA
CASSYTGDTQYF,TGTGCCAGCAGCTATACGGGGGATACGCAGTATTTT,NA,TRBJ2-3,12,TRBV12-3/TRBV12-4,NA
CASKGQGFYGYTF,TGTGCCAGCAAGGGGCAAGGGTTCTATGGCTACACCTTC,NA,TRBJ1-2,13,TRBV6-5,NA
CASSQWTGGVEQYF,TGCGCCAGCAGCCAGTGGACAGGGGGTGTAGAGCAGTACTTC,once,TRBJ2-7,14,TRBV4-1,TRBD1
CASSLSSGGDNEQFF,TGTGCCAGCAGCTTGAGTAGCGGGGGAGATAATGAGCAGTTCTTC,NA,TRBJ2-1,15,TRBV7-3,TRBD2
CASSKIVDRDYEQYF,TGTGCCAGCAGTAAGATAGTAGACAGGGACTACGAGCAGTACTTC,NA,TRBJ2-7,15,TRBV7-9,TRBD1
CASSQAPGLAGGSSYEQYF,TGCGCCAGCAGCCAAGCTCCGGGACTAGCGGGGGGCAGCTCCTACGAGCAGTACTTC,NA,TRBJ2-7,19,TRBV4-3,TRBD2
CASSYRGQTYEQYF,TGCGCCAGCAGTTACCGGGGACAGACCTACGAGCAGTACTTC,NA,TRBJ2-7,14,TRBV5-1,TRBD1
CASSIYPGQNNSPLHF,TGTGCCAGCAGCATATATCCGGGACAGAATAATTCACCCCTCCACTTT,NA,TRBJ1-6,16,TRBV9,TRBD1
CASSIQGTANQPQHF,TGTGCCAGTAGTATCCAAGGGACAGCTAATCAGCCCCAGCATTTT,NA,TRBJ1-5,15,TRBV19,TRBD1